This TCR beta chain was sequenced in a study of blood T cell repertoires in COVID-19. Study background: T cells, B-cell-depleted T cells, or PBMCs supplied cDNA or gDNA.

Authors' methods: Using reference gene primer amplification, nucleated cell counts were estimated. TCRdb's table, derived via immunoSEQ multiplex PCR, lists solely in-frame clones and lacks some. The DNA gave D and trimming, while V, J and clone size come from that table. The data contain over 250,000 clones, approximately 80% of them singletons. In germline, CDR1 is LGHDT, CDR2 YNNKEL (reference sequence). This CDR3 has 15 residues. The V end was cut by 2 bases, the J end by 2 bases, with 11 bases between. What was sequenced was PBMCs or T cells enriched from blood (not recorded which). The sequence was collected from a man aged 40-55 years who had been exposed to COVID-19. The rearrangement uses TRBV3-1 (or the pseudogene TRBV3-2) and TRBJ2-3; D may be TRBD2 (6 bases). CDR3 sequence (DNA): TGTGCCAGCAGCCAACATAGCGGAAACACAGATACGCAGTATTTT. Translating gives CASSQHSGNTDTQYF.